The present T cell receptor (beta chain) was sequenced within a study of vaccination and CD4 T cells after COVID-19. The CDR3 is 14 amino acids. V lost 0 bases and J 8 bases, leaving 14 bases between the germline ends. Per germline, CDR1 SGDLS and CDR2 YYNGEE. Sequencing of the DNA from cultured CD4+ T cells was carried out with the Oncomine TCR Beta short-read assay. Genomic DNA from cultured CD4+ T cells was extracted. In TCRdb, the PCR reads were re-called with MiXCR into one record per CDR3 protein. This sample has about 19,000 distinct CDR3 sequences, with around 41% found just once. Details on this clonotype: What it binds is not known.

Treatment meaning: roughly 11-day PBMC culture with coronavirus spike peptide pools or control peptides (ViraFEST assay). Antigen-specific T cell expansion with peptide pools preceded TCR sequencing in the ViraFEST approach. Negative-selection isolation of CD4+ T cells was performed after 9 to 11 days of culture. The clonotype comes from a human donor with COVID-19. Sequencing was done on a sample of cultured CD4+ T cells from blood. This rearrangement joins TRBV9 to TRBJ1-2, with D unresolved. The CDR3 DNA reads as TGTGCCAGCAGCGTAGATCCGAGCCACCAAGGCTACACCTTC. Protein product: CASSVDPSHQGYTF.